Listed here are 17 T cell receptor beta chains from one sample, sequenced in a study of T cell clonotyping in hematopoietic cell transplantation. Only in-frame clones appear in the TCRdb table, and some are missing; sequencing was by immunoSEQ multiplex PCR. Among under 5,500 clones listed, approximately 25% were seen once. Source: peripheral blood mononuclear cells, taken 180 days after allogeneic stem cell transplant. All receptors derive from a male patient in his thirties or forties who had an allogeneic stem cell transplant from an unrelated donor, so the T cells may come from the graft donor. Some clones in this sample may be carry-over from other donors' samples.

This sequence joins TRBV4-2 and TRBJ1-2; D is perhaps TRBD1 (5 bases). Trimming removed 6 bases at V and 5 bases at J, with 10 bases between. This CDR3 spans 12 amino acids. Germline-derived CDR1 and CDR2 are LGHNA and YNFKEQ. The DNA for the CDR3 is TGTGCCAGCAGGGACGGGGGATATGGCTACACCTTC. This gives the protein CASRDGGYGYTF.

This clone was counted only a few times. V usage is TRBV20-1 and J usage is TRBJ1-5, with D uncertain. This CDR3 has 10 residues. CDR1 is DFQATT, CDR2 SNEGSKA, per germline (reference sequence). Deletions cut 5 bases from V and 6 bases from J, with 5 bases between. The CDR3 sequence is CSARGQPQHF. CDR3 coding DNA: TGCAGTGCTCGGGGTCAGCCCCAGCATTTT.

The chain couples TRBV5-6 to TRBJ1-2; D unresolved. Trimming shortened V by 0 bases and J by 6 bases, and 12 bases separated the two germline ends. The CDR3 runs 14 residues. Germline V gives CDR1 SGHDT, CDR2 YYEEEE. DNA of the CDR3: TGTGCCAGCAGCTTGGAAGAGGGATTCGATGGCTACACCTTC. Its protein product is CASSLEEGFDGYTF. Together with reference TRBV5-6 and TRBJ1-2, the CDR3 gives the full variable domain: DAGVTQSPTHLIKTRGQQVTLRCSPKSGHDTVSWYQQALGQGPQFIFQYYEEEERQRGNFPDRFSGHQFPNYSSELNVNALLLGDSALYLCASSLEEGFDGYTFGSGTRLTVV.

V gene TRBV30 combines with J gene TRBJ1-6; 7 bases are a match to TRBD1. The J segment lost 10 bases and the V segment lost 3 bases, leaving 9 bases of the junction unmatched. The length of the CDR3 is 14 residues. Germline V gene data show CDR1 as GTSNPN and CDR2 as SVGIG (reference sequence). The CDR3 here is CAWRVRQGGSPLHF. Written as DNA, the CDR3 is TGTGCCTGGAGGGTACGACAGGGAGGATCACCCCTCCACTTT.

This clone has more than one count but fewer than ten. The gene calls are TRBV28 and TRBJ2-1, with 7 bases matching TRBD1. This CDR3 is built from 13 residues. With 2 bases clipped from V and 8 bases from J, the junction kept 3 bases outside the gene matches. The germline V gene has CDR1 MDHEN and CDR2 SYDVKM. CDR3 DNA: TGTGCCAGCAGTTTACAAGGGGGCGATGAGCAGTTCTTC. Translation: CASSLQGGDEQFF.

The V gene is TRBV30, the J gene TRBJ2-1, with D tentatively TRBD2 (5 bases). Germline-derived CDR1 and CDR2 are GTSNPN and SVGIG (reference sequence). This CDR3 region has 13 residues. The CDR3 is CASGSPSYNEQFF. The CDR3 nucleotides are TGTGCGAGCGGATCGCCCTCCTACAATGAGCAGTTCTTC.

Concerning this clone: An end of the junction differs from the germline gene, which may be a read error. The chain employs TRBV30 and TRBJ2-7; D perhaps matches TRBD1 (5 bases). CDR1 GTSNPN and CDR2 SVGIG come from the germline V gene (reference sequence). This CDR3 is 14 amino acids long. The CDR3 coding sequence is TGTGCCTGGAGTGTAAGGGGAACCTCCTACGAGCAGTGCTTC. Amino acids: CAWSVRGTSYEQCF.

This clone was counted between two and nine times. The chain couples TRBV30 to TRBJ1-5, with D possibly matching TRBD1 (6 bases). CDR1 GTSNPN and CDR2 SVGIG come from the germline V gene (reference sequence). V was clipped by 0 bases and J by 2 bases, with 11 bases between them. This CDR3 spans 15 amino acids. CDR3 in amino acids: CAWSVRAGGNQPQHF. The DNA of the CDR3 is TGTGCCTGGAGTGTACGGGCAGGGGGCAATCAGCCCCAGCATTTT.

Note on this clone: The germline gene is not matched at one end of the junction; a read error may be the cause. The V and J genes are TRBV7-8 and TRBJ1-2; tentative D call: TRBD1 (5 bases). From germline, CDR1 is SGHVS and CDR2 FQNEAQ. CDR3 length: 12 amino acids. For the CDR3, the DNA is TGTGCCAGCAGCGCGCAGGGAATTGGCTACACCTTT. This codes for CASSAQGIGYTF.

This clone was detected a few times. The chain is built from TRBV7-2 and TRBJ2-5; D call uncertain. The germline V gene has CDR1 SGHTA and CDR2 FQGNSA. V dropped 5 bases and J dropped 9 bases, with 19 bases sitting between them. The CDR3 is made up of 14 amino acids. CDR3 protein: CASSPYGSTEAQYF. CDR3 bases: TGTGCCAGCAGCCCTTATGGCTCCACGGAAGCCCAGTACTTC.

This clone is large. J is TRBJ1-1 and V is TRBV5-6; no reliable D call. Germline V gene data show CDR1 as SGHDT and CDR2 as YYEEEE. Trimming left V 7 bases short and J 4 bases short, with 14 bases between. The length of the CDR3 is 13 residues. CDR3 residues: CASAPWGPTEAFF. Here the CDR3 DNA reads TGTGCCAGCGCCCCCTGGGGTCCCACTGAAGCTTTCTTT. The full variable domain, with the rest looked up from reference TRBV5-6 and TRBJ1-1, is DAGVTQSPTHLIKTRGQQVTLRCSPKSGHDTVSWYQQALGQGPQFIFQYYEEEERQRGNFPDRFSGHQFPNYSSELNVNALLLGDSALYLCASAPWGPTEAFFGQGTRLTVV.

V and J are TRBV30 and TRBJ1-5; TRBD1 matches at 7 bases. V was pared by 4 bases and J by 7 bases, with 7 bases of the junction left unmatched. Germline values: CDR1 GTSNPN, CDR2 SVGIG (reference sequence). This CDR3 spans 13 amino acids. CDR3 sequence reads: CAWNGQASQPQHF. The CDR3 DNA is TGTGCCTGGAACGGACAGGCATCGCAGCCCCAGCATTTT.

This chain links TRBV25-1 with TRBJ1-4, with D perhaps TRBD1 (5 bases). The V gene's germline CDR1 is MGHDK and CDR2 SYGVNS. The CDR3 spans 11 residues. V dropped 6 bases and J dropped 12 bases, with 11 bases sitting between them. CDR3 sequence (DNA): TGTGCCAGCAGACATTTGGGGGAACTGTTTTTT. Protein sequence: CASRHLGELFF.

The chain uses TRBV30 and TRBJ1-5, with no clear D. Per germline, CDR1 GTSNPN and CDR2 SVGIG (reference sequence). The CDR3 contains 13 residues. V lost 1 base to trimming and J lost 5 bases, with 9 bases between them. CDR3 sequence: CAWSGAGDQPQHF. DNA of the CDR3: TGTGCCTGGAGTGGGGCAGGTGATCAGCCCCAGCATTTT.

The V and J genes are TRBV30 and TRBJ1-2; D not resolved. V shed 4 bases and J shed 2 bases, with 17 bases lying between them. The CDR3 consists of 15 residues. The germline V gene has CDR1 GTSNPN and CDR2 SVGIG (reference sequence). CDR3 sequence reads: CAWILDRNPNYGYTF. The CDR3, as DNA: TGTGCCTGGATATTGGACCGGAATCCGAACTATGGCTACACCTTC.

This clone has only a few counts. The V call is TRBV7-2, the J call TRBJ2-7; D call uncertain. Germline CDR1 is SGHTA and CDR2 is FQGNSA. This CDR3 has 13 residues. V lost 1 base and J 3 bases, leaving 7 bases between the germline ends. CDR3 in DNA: TGTGCCAGCAGCTTAGGACGACTCTACGAGCAGTACTTC. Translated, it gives CASSLGRLYEQYF.

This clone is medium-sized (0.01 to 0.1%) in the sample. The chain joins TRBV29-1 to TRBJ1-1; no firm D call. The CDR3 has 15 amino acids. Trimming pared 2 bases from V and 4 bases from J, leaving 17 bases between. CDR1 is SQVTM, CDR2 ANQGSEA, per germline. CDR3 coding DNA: TGCAGCGTTGAATCCCCTAGCCCAGATCGCACTGAAGCTTTCTTT. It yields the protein CSVESPSPDRTEAFF.